The rows below give T cell receptor beta chains drawn from one sample of a study of blood T cells in healthy people across ages. TCRdb reanalysed the 5' RACE reads using MiXCR and keeps one entry per CDR3 protein. The table shows 1.2 million to 1.5 million distinct CDR3 sequences, with 35% to 45% occurring only once. Source material: blood. These receptors all stem from a woman younger than 30 in good health. Each CDR3 is given with its conserved first and last residue. The D gene is left open where the match is weak. Size tells how often a clone was seen (once, few, many) or the class of an expanded clone, and some rows leave it out.

-	-	TRBJ1-4	TRBV5-1	TGCGCCAGCGGCATGGAGGGCGGCGGAAATGAAAAACTGTTTTTT	CASGMEGGGNEKLFF
TRBD2	-	TRBJ2-7	TRBV12-3/TRBV12-4	TGTGCCAGCAGCGGTTTATCGGGGAGGGCCAGCTACGAGCAGTACTTC	CASSGLSGRASYEQYF
TRBD2	-	TRBJ2-4	TRBV4-3	TGCGCCAGCAGCCAAGCGCTAGCGGGAAGGGTCCGAGACATTCAGTACTTC	CASSQALAGRVRDIQYF
-	few	TRBJ2-7	TRBV5-1	TGCGCCAGCAGCTCCGGGACCCTCCTTTACGAGCAGTACTTC	CASSSGTLLYEQYF
-	-	TRBJ2-5	TRBV27	TGTGCCAGCAGCCCCCGGCCCCCGTATTCGCAAGAGACCCAGTACTTC	CASSPRPPYSQETQYF
TRBD1	few	TRBJ1-1	TRBV20-1	TGCAGTGCCCACAGGGGGCGGGGTGAAGCTTTCTTT	CSAHRGRGEAFF
-	many	TRBJ2-1	TRBV4-2	TGTGCCAGCAGCCAAGATGCCTACGTCTCCTACAATGAGCAGTTCTTC	CASSQDAYVSYNEQFF
-	-	TRBJ1-6	TRBV6-5	TGTGCCAGCAGTTACTCAGGCCCCCCCAATTCACCCCTCCACTTT	CASSYSGPPNSPLHF
TRBD2	-	TRBJ2-5	TRBV5-1	TGCGCCAGCAGCTCCCACTCTAGCGGGAGGAGCTACAATGAGCAGTACTTC	CASSSHSSGRSYNEQYF
-	-	TRBJ2-2	TRBV29-1	TGCAGCGTTGTGGGGGCCGGGGAGCTGTTTTTT	CSVVGAGELFF
TRBD2	few	TRBJ2-7	TRBV6-5	TGTGCCAGCAGTCCCCCACTAAGCGGGGGCGTCTACGAGCAGTACTTC	CASSPPLSGGVYEQYF
-	-	TRBJ2-1	TRBV6-1	TGTGCCAGCAGGGGATTGAGAAGCGGAACAGAATTGGGAAATGAGCAGTTCTTC	CASRGLRSGTELGNEQFF
-	-	TRBJ1-1	TRBV7-2	TGTGCCAGCAGCCCCTTCACAACCCGGGGGACCAGGAGGAACACTGAAGCTTTCTTT	CASSPFTTRGTRRNTEAFF
TRBD1	-	TRBJ2-3	TRBV6-1	TGTGCCAGCAGGACCGGGACAGGGGCGTGGGATACGCAGTATTTT	CASRTGTGAWDTQYF
TRBD1	many	TRBJ2-1	TRBV18	TGTGCCAGCTCACCGCCTCAGTCAGGGGGTAAAGTGCTTGAGCAGTTCTTC	CASSPPQSGGKVLEQFF
TRBD1	few	TRBJ2-7	TRBV9	TGTGCCAGCAGCGCTTCCGGGACAGACAGCTCCTACGAGCAGTACTTC	CASSASGTDSSYEQYF
-	many	TRBJ2-7	TRBV7-9	TGTGCCAGCAGTTTAGTGGGCCCCTACGAGCAGTACTTC	CASSLVGPYEQYF
-	-	TRBJ2-5	TRBV7-9	TGTGCCAGCAGGGAGGTCCAAGAGACCCAGTACTTC	CASREVQETQYF
-	few	TRBJ2-7	TRBV27	TGTGCCAGCAGTTTAGACCAGTCCTACGAGCAGTACTTC	CASSLDQSYEQYF
TRBD2	-	TRBJ2-1	TRBV5-1	TGCGCCAGCAGCCCATCGATCGAGGGAGGGTACAATGAGCAGTTCTTC	CASSPSIEGGYNEQFF
-	few	TRBJ2-3	TRBV6-5	TGTGCCAGCAGTACTCCCGGGCGTCCTGGCACAGATACGCAGTATTTT	CASSTPGRPGTDTQYF
-	-	TRBJ2-1	TRBV4-1	TGCGCCAGCAGCCAAGAGGAGTTGTCTGACAATGAGCAGTTCTTC	CASSQEELSDNEQFF
TRBD1	-	TRBJ1-2	TRBV7-9	TGTGCCAGCAGACCGACAGGGGGCTATGGCTACACCTTC	CASRPTGGYGYTF
TRBD2	-	TRBJ2-1	TRBV10-3	TGTGCCATCAGTGAGGGGGTTATAGCGGGAGATTTCGATGAGCAGTTCTTC	CAISEGVIAGDFDEQFF
-	few	TRBJ1-1	TRBV20-1	TGCAGTGCTAGACCCAACAGGCGGGGGGCGGCCACTGAAGCTTTCTTT	CSARPNRRGAATEAFF
TRBD2	-	TRBJ2-7	TRBV20-1	TGCAGTGCTGGGGCCGGTAGCGGGGCCTACGAGCAGTACTTC	CSAGAGSGAYEQYF
-	few	TRBJ2-5	TRBV4-1	TGCGCCAGCAGCGTCGCGGAGGGAGACTCCAATGAGCAGTACTTC	CASSVAEGDSNEQYF
-	-	TRBJ2-7	TRBV4-1	TGCGCCAGCAGCCAGCCCGGTGCCCACGAGCAGTACTTC	CASSQPGAHEQYF
-	-	TRBJ2-7	TRBV3-1	TGTGCCAGCAGCCAAGACTTGGCTAGCGTAACCTACGAGCAGTACTTC	CASSQDLASVTYEQYF
-	-	TRBJ2-3	TRBV4-1	TGCGCCAGCAGCCCGCAGCCCGCGGATACGCAGTATTTT	CASSPQPADTQYF
TRBD1	-	TRBJ1-1	TRBV5-1	TGCGCCAGCAGCTTGACCATCCCCGGGACAGGGGTCACTGAAGCTTTCTTT	CASSLTIPGTGVTEAFF
TRBD1	-	TRBJ1-2	TRBV12-3/TRBV12-4	TGTGCCAGCAGCCCAAGGTTAGGGACAGGGCACGCCTATGGCTACACCTTC	CASSPRLGTGHAYGYTF
-	once	TRBJ2-3	TRBV7-6	TGTGCCAGCAGCCGGCCCTCTATCCTACGAACCACAGATACGCAGTATTTT	CASSRPSILRTTDTQYF
-	-	TRBJ2-1	TRBV29-1	TGCAGCGGTAAGCCCTTGAATGAGCAGTTCTTC	CSGKPLNEQFF
TRBD2	few	TRBJ2-7	TRBV3-1	TGTGCCAGCAGCCCTTTTGGACTAGCGGCCTCCTACGAGCAGTACTTC	CASSPFGLAASYEQYF
-	-	TRBJ1-2	TRBV10-3	TGTGCCATCAGTGAAGGCAGGGGAGGCTACACCTTC	CAISEGRGGYTF
TRBD2	-	TRBJ2-5	TRBV29-1	TGCAGCGTTGACGTGGGGGGGCAAGAGACCCAGTACTTC	CSVDVGGQETQYF
-	few	TRBJ2-7	TRBV6-1	TGTGCCAGCAGTGAAGCGACAGGTCTCTCCTACGAGCAGTACTTC	CASSEATGLSYEQYF
-	-	TRBJ2-1	TRBV3-1	TGTGCCAGCAGCCACGCGACTCCGTACAATGAGCAGTTCTTC	CASSHATPYNEQFF
-	few	TRBJ2-7	TRBV12-3/TRBV12-4	TGTGCCAGCAGTTTAAAGCTTTACGAGCAGTACTTC	CASSLKLYEQYF
TRBD1	-	TRBJ2-1	TRBV24-1	TGTGCCACCAGTGATCAAGGACAGGGCTCCTACAATGAGCAGTTCTTC	CATSDQGQGSYNEQFF
-	-	TRBJ2-7	TRBV29-1	TGCAGCGTTGCGGGGGGCGGATCCTACGAGCAGTACTTC	CSVAGGGSYEQYF
-	few	TRBJ2-7	TRBV29-1	TGCAGCGTCGACGACAGGGAGGACGAGCAGTACTTC	CSVDDREDEQYF
TRBD2	-	TRBJ2-1	TRBV11-2	TGTGCCAGCAGCCCCGCCGGGGCTAGCGGGAGTGGTAAGCAGTTCTTC	CASSPAGASGSGKQFF
-	few	TRBJ2-4	TRBV6-5	TGTGCCAGCAGTTCCGACCCAGGGGGCGGGGGCATTCAGTACTTC	CASSSDPGGGGIQYF
TRBD2	-	TRBJ2-5	TRBV12-3/TRBV12-4	TGTGCCAGCAGCAAGGGACTAGCGGAGACCCAGTACTTC	CASSKGLAETQYF
-	-	TRBJ1-6	TRBV7-9	TGTGCCAGCAGCAAGAGGTCACTCAGGGTTTCACCCCTCCACTTT	CASSKRSLRVSPLHF
-	few	TRBJ2-7	TRBV12-3/TRBV12-4	TGTGCCAGCAACTCCCCAGAGACCTACAATGAGCAGTACTTC	CASNSPETYNEQYF
-	-	TRBJ1-2	TRBV27	TGTGCCAGCAGTTCCCGAATTCACAGCACTTCTAACTATGGCTACACCTTC	CASSSRIHSTSNYGYTF
-	few	TRBJ2-1	TRBV6-6	TGTGCCAGCAGTTTTGGGACTGGTCCCTACAATGAGCAGTTCTTC	CASSFGTGPYNEQFF
TRBD2	few	TRBJ2-3	TRBV9	TGTGCCAGCAGCGGGACGGGGGGGCCTCGTAGCACAGATACGCAGTATTTT	CASSGTGGPRSTDTQYF
-	-	TRBJ2-1	TRBV9	TGTGCCAGCAGCGTAGGGGCAGGGGAGGCGGATGAGCAGTTCTTC	CASSVGAGEADEQFF
-	-	TRBJ2-2	TRBV7-2	TGTGCCAGCAGCTTAGTGTTGCAGGGCACCGGGGAGCTGTTTTTT	CASSLVLQGTGELFF
-	-	TRBJ1-1	TRBV6-6	TGTGCCAGCAGTTACTCTGAAAGCACTGAAGCTTTCTTT	CASSYSESTEAFF